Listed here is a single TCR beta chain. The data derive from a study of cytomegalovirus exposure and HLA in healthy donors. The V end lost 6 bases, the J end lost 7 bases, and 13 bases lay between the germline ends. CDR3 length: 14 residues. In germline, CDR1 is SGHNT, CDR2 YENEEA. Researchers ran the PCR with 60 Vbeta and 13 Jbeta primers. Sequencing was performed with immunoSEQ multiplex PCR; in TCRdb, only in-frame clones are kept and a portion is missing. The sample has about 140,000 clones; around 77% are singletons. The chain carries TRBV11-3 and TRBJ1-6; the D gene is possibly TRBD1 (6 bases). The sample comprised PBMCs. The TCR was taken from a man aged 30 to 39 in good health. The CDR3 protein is CASRQGLQNSPLHF. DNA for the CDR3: TGTGCCAGCAGACAGGGTCTCCAAAATTCACCCCTCCACTTT.